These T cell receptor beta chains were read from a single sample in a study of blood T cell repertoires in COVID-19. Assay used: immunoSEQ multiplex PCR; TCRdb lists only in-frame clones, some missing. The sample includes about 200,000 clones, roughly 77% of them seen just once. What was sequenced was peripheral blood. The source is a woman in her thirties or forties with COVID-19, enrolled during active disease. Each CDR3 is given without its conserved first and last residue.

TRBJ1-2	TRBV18	ASSPQGNYGYT
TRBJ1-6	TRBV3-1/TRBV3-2	ASSQGGPTYNSPLH
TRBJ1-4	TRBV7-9	ASSFYRSTDEKLF
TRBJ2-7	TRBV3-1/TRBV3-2	ASSQGLGGYEQY
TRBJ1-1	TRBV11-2	ASSLLAGTNTEAF
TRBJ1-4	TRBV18	ASSPRGGEDEKLF
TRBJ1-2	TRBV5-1	ASSLGQGLDGYT
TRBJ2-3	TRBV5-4	ASRQGTDTQY
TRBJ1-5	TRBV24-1	ATSLQGRFLNQPQH
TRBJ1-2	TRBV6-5	ASSYSGAGARVYT
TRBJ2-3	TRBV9	ASGPLTSGGADTQY
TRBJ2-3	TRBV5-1	ASSRGSGGRASTDTQY
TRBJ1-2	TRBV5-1	ASSLVTSRQGLGASYGYT
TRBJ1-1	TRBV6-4	ASRRSGSNTEAF
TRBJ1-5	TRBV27	ASTTWSGSNQPQH
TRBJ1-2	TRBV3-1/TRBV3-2	ASSQTVDGYT
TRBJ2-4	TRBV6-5	ASSSRTGQNIQY
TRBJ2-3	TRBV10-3	AISVSGRGGTDTQY
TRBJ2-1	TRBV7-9	ASSSKALAGGPPSEQF
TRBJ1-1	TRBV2	ASSDLGAMNTEAF
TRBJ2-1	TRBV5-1	ASSLGRGPSYNEQF
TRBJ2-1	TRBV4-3	ASSQEGGVTHNEQF
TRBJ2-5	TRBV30	AGSATDRQETQY
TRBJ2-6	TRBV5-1	ASSTGQVGLSGANVLT
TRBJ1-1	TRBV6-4	ASSSGTENTEAF
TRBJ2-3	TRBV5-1	ASSLPGNTQY
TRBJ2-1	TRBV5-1	ASSLAGSGSNEQF
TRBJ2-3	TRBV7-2	ASSLVGTTDTQY
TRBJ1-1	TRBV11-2	ASSLVSRTEAF
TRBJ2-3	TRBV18	ASSPLSTADTQY
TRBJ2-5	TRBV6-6	ASSLGPETQY
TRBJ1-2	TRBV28	ASSLSGDNPHYGYT
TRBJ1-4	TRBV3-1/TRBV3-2	ASSHAQDEKLF
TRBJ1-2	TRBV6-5	ASSTDRLYGYT
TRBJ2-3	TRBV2	ASGAEARTDTQY
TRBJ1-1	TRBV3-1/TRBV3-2	ASSQEGGTEAF
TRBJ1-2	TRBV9	ASSAGAGGTGGYT
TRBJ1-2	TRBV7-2	ASRPGGQLDGYT
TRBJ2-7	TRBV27	ASSEAPPWASYEQY
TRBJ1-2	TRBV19	ASSRVQGGYT
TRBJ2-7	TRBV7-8	ASSFRDRLYEQY
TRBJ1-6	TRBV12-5	ASPLGQAISSYNSPLH
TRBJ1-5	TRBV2	ASSPQGARQPQH
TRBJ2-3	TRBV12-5	ASIKLAGEPQY
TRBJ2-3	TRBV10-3	AISESLIRQTRGDTQY